These T cell receptor beta chains were read from a single sample in a study of T cell responses to AZD1222 COVID-19 vaccine. Profiled with immunoSEQ multiplex PCR; TCRdb holds only in-frame clones, not every one. Of 90,000 to 150,000 clones listed, around nine tenths were seen once; the top ten hold 2.4%. Source: peripheral blood, taken on day 0 of AZD1222 vaccination. The receptor set was obtained from an adult in good health. Each CDR3 is given with its conserved first and last residue. D genes are given only for firm matches. Not every row has a clone size; where given, it reads once, few, many or a size class.

d_gene,j_gene,abundance,v_gene,CDR3nt,CDR3aa
TRBD1,TRBJ1-4,NA,TRBV5-1,TGCGCCAGCAGCTCGGGCTCAGGGGGCCAGAGTGAAAAACTGTTTTTT,CASSSGSGGQSEKLFF
NA,TRBJ1-5,NA,TRBV24-1,TGTGCCACCAGCGCTCCCGGTCAGCCCCAGCATTTT,CATSAPGQPQHF
NA,TRBJ1-5,NA,TRBV7-9,TGTGCCAGCAGCCCACAGCAGGGTCAGCCCCAGCATTTT,CASSPQQGQPQHF
NA,TRBJ1-2,NA,TRBV6-1,TGTGCCAGCAGTGAAATGGACAGCATTAACTATGGCTACACCTTC,CASSEMDSINYGYTF
NA,TRBJ1-5,NA,TRBV6-5,TGTGCCAGCAGAAACAGGGAGAATCAGCCCCAGCATTTT,CASRNRENQPQHF
TRBD2,TRBJ2-3,NA,TRBV10-3,TGTGCCATCAGTTCCCGGACTAGCGGGAGCGCAGATACGCAGTATTTT,CAISSRTSGSADTQYF
NA,TRBJ1-2,few,TRBV30,TGTGCCTGGAGTGTGAGGGGGTCAGGTGGCTACACCTTC,CAWSVRGSGGYTF
NA,TRBJ2-3,NA,TRBV9,TGTGCCAGCAGCGTAGGTTTGGGGGACACAGATACGCAGTATTTT,CASSVGLGDTDTQYF
TRBD1,TRBJ2-5,few,TRBV18,TGTGCCAGCTCACCCCGGCAGGGGGCGCGAGAGACCCAGTACTTC,CASSPRQGARETQYF
NA,TRBJ1-1,NA,TRBV30,TGTGCCTGGAGTGGAGGGGTTCGGGGTGAAGCTTTCTTT,CAWSGGVRGEAFF
NA,TRBJ2-2,NA,TRBV5-4,TGTGCCAGCAGCTCGCTCACCGAGGGAGTGAGGAACGGGGAGCTGTTTTTT,CASSSLTEGVRNGELFF
TRBD2,TRBJ2-7,NA,TRBV6-5,TGTGCCAGCAGGTCGGGGGGTGAGCAGTACTTC,CASRSGGEQYF
TRBD1,TRBJ1-2,NA,TRBV27,TGTGCCAGCAGTCCGTGGACAGGGCCATATGGCTACACCTTC,CASSPWTGPYGYTF
TRBD2,TRBJ2-1,NA,TRBV18,TGTGCCAGCTCACCACAGCCTAGCGGGAGTTCTGAGCAGTTCTTC,CASSPQPSGSSEQFF
NA,TRBJ1-3,NA,TRBV11-2,TGTGCCAGCAGCTTAGACGCAGGGTTCGGCTCTGGAAACACCATATATTTT,CASSLDAGFGSGNTIYF
NA,TRBJ2-1,few,TRBV9,TGTGCCAGCAGCGTAGCCCCAGTAAATAGTGAGCAGTTCTTC,CASSVAPVNSEQFF
NA,TRBJ1-6,NA,TRBV11-2,TGTGCCAGCAGCTTAGATCCGAGGAATTCACCCCTCCACTTT,CASSLDPRNSPLHF
NA,TRBJ1-6,NA,TRBV5-1,TGCGCCAGCAGCCCACGGAATAATTCACCCCTCCACTTT,CASSPRNNSPLHF
TRBD1,TRBJ1-6,NA,TRBV6-1,TGTGCCAGCAGTGAAGGGACAGGGGCTCAGAATTCACCCCTCCACTTT,CASSEGTGAQNSPLHF
TRBD2,TRBJ2-5,NA,TRBV5-1,TGCGCCAGCAGCGTGGGACTAGCGGGAGCCCAAGAGACCCAGTACTTC,CASSVGLAGAQETQYF
TRBD1,TRBJ1-1,NA,TRBV28,TGTGCCAGCAGCAACAGGGGGCTGGGTGCTTTCTTT,CASSNRGLGAFF
NA,TRBJ1-6,NA,TRBV5-6,TGTGCCAGCAGCTTGGGTACACCAGATTCACCCCTCCACTTT,CASSLGTPDSPLHF
TRBD2,TRBJ2-3,NA,TRBV4-1,TGCGCCAGCAGCCAAGGGGGGAGGGACACAGATACGCAGTATTTT,CASSQGGRDTDTQYF
TRBD1,TRBJ1-1,NA,TRBV27,TGTGCCAGCAGCCGACAGGGGTGGACTGAAGCTTTCTTT,CASSRQGWTEAFF
TRBD1,TRBJ1-6,NA,TRBV3-1/TRBV3-2,TGTGCCAGCAGCCTCTCACAGGGGCCCGGGGGTTCACCCCTCCACTTT,CASSLSQGPGGSPLHF
NA,TRBJ2-2,NA,TRBV5-1,TGCGCCAGCAGCTTGGCGGCAGGGTCCACCGGGGAGCTGTTTTTT,CASSLAAGSTGELFF
NA,TRBJ1-2,NA,TRBV28,TGTGCCAGCAGTTTAGGCCCAAGGGGGGGGCGCATAGGCTATGGCTACACCTTC,CASSLGPRGGRIGYGYTF
NA,TRBJ2-5,NA,TRBV28,TGTGCCAGCAGCCGCTTGGAGACCCAGTACTTC,CASSRLETQYF
TRBD2,TRBJ2-7,once,TRBV19,TGTGCCAGTAGTGCTTTAGCGGGTGCCAACTACGAGCAGTACTTC,CASSALAGANYEQYF
TRBD2,TRBJ2-3,NA,TRBV3-1/TRBV3-2,TGTGCCAGCAGTCCAGGGCCTAGCGGGAGGACAGATACGCAGTATTTT,CASSPGPSGRTDTQYF
NA,TRBJ1-2,few,TRBV21-1,TGTGCCAGCAGGGGTGGGTACACCTTC,CASRGGYTF
NA,TRBJ2-7,NA,TRBV5-1,TGCGCCAGCAGCTTGGTACAGGGAATGTCCGAGCAGTACTTC,CASSLVQGMSEQYF
TRBD2,TRBJ2-1,NA,TRBV30,TGTGCCTGGAGCGGACTAGCGGGGAAAGGTACCGGTGAGCAGTTCTTC,CAWSGLAGKGTGEQFF
NA,TRBJ2-5,NA,TRBV7-9,TGTGCCAGCAGCTTAGGACAGATCAGCCAAGAGACCCAGTACTTC,CASSLGQISQETQYF
TRBD1,TRBJ1-2,NA,TRBV9,TGTGCCAGCAGCGTAGCCCTGACAGGGACGGGCGGCTACACCTTC,CASSVALTGTGGYTF
NA,TRBJ2-7,NA,TRBV5-1,TGCGCCAGCAGCTTGGTGCGGTCCTCCTACGAGCAGTACTTC,CASSLVRSSYEQYF
NA,TRBJ1-2,NA,TRBV2,TGTGCCAGCAGTGACTGGGGGGCACGCGGCTACACCTTC,CASSDWGARGYTF
NA,TRBJ1-4,NA,TRBV7-6,TGTGCCAGCAGCCCCCCTTTGGCAGGGGTTGGGCCTACTAATGAAAAACTGTTTTTT,CASSPPLAGVGPTNEKLFF
NA,TRBJ1-2,once,TRBV28,TGTGCCAGCAGTTTATGGGGAGGGAACGGCTACACCTTC,CASSLWGGNGYTF
NA,TRBJ2-2,NA,TRBV2,TGTGCCAGCAGTTCGAACACCGGGGAGCTGTTTTTT,CASSSNTGELFF
NA,TRBJ1-1,NA,TRBV6-5,TGTGCCAGCAGTTACTCGAGGGGTGGGACTGAAGCTTTCTTT,CASSYSRGGTEAFF